This T cell receptor beta chain was observed in a study of CD8 T cells in ankylosing spondylitis. Study-wide findings and caveats: Significant enrichment of disease-linked clones was reported in matched ankylosing spondylitis synovial fluid. Characteristic, it appeared, of ankylosing spondylitis blood was a TCR beta motif of several highly homologous variants.

For TCR beta, libraries came from quantitative 5'-RACE with molecular barcodes. Using its own MiXCR run on the 5' RACE reads, TCRdb lists one record per CDR3 protein. The sample shows 450,000 or so distinct CDR3 sequences, 20% to 30% of them seen only once. The CDR3 contains 16 residues. The ends lost 6 bases at V and 8 bases at J; junction bases unmatched: 16. Germline values: CDR1 SQVTM, CDR2 ANQGSEA. This clonotype turned up a few times. Its antigen is currently unknown. Sequences were obtained from blood, either unsorted or a sorted T cell fraction (not recorded which). V gene TRBV29-1 combines with J gene TRBJ2-1, with 10 bases that match TRBD2. The source is a male donor with ankylosing spondylitis. The CDR3 DNA reads TGCAGCGTGGGAAGAGGCCTAGCGGGAGTTCCAGATGAGCAGTTCTTC. This translates into CSVGRGLAGVPDEQFF.